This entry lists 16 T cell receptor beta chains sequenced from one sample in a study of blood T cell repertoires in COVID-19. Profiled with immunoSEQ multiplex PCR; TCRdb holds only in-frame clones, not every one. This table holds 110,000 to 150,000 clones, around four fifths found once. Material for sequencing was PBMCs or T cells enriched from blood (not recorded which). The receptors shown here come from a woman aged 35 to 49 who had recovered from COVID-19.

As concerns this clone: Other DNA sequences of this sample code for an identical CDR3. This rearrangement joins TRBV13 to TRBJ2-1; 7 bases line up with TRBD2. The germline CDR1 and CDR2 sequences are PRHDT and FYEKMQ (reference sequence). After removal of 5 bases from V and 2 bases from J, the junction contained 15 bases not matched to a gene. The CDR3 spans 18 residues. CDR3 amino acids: CASSPPLGGRAPYNEQFF. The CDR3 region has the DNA TGTGCCAGCAGCCCCCCTTTGGGCGGGAGAGCCCCCTACAATGAGCAGTTCTTC.

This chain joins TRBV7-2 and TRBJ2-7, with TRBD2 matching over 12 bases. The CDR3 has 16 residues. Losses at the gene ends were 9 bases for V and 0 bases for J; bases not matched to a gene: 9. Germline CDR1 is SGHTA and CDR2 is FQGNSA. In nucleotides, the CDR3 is TGTGCCAGTTCCGGGACTAGCGGGCCGAGCTCCTACGAGCAGTACTTC. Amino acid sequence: CASSGTSGPSSYEQYF.

CDR3 in amino acids: CASGRGYYGYTF. The CDR3 DNA reads as TGTGCCAGCGGCAGAGGTTACTATGGCTACACCTTC. The V and J genes are TRBV12-3 or TRBV12-4 and TRBJ1-2; D is ambiguous. This CDR3 region has 12 residues. The V and J ends lost 8 bases and 3 bases respectively, with 10 bases between them.

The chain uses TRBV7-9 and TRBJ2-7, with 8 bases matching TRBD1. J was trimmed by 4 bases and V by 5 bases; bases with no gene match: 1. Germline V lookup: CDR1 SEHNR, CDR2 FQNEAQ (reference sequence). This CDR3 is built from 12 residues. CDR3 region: CASSDRGYEQYF. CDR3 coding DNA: TGTGCCAGCAGCGACAGGGGATACGAGCAGTACTTC.

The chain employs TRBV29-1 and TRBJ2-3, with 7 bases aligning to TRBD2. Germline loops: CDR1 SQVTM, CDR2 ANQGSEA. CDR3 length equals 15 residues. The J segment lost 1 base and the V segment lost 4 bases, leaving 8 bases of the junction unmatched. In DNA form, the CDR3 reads TGCAGCGTTGCGGGGAGGGGAGGGGGCACAGATACGCAGTATTTT. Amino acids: CSVAGRGGGTDTQYF.

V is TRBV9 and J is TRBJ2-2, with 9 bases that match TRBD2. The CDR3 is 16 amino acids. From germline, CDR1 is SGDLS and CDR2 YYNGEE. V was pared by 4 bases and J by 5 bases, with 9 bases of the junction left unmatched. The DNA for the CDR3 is TGTGCCAGCAGCCCTTTCTCGGGACTAGCTACCGGGGAGCTGTTTTTT. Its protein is CASSPFSGLATGELFF.

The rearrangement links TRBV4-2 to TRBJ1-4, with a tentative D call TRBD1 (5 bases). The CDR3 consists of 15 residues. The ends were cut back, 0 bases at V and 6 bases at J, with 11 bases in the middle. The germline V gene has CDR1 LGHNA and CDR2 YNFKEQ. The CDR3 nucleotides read TGTGCCAGCAGCCAAGAGAGCCAGGGTGATGAAAAACTGTTTTTT. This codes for CASSQESQGDEKLFF.

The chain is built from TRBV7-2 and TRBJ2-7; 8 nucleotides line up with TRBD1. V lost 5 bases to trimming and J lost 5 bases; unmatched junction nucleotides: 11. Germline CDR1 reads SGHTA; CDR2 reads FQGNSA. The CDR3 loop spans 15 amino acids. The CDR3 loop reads CASSLVMDREDEQYF. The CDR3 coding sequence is TGTGCCAGCAGCCTAGTGATGGACAGGGAAGACGAGCAGTACTTC. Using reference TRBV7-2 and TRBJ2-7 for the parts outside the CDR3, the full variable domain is GAGVSQSPSNKVTEKGKDVELRCDPISGHTALYWYRQSLGQGLEFLIYFQGNSAPDKSGLPSDRFSAERTGGSVSTLTIQRTQQEDSAVYLCASSLVMDREDEQYFGPGTRLTVT.

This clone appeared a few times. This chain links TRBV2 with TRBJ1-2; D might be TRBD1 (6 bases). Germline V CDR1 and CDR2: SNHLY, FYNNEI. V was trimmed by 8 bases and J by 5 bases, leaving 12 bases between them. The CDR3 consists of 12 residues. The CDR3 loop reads CASADQGYGYTF. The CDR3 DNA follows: TGTGCCAGCGCCGACCAGGGGTATGGCTACACCTTC.

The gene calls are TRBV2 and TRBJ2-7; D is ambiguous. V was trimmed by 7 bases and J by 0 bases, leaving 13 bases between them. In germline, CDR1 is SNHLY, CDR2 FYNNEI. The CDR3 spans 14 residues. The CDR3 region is CASNTDLSSYEQYF. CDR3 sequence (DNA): TGTGCCAGCAACACAGATTTATCCTCCTACGAGCAGTACTTC.

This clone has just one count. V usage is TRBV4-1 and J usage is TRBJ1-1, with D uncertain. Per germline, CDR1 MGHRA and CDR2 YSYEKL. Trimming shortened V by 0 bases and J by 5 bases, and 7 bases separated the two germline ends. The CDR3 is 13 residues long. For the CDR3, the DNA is TGCGCCAGCAGCCAAGACCCCCGGACTGAAGCTTTCTTT. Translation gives CASSQDPRTEAFF.

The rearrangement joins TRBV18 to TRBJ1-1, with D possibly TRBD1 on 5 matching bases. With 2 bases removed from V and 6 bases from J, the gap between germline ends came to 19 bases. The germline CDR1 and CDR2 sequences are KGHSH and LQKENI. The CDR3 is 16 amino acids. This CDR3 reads CASSPNQGFRWAEAFF. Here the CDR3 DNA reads TGTGCCAGCTCACCAAACCAGGGTTTTAGATGGGCTGAAGCTTTCTTT.

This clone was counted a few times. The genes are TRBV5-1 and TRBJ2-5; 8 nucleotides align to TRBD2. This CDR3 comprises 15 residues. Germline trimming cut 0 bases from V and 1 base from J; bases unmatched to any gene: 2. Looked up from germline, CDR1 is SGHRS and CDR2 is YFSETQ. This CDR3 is CASSLGSGAQETQYF. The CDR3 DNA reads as TGCGCCAGCAGCTTGGGTAGCGGGGCCCAAGAGACCCAGTACTTC.

The CDR3 DNA reads TGTGCCAGCAGCCAAGCTAGCGGGGGGAGCCCAGATACGCAGTATTTT. It translates to CASSQASGGSPDTQYF. This rearrangement joins TRBV3-1 (or the pseudogene TRBV3-2) to TRBJ2-3; 11 nucleotides agree with TRBD2. There are 16 residues in the CDR3. CDR1 and CDR2 (germline): LGHDT, YNNKEL (reference sequence). With 1 base clipped from V and 4 bases from J, the junction kept 4 bases outside the gene matches.

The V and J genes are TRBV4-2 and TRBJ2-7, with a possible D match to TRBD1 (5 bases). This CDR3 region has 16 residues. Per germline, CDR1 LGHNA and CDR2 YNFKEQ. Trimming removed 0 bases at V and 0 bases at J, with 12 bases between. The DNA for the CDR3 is TGTGCCAGCAGCCAAGAGCAGGTAGGGGACTCCTACGAGCAGTACTTC. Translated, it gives CASSQEQVGDSYEQYF.

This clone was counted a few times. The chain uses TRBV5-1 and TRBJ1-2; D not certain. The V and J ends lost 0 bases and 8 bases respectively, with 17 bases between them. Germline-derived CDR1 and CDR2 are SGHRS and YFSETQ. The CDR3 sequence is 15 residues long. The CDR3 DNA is TGCGCCAGCAGCTTGGGGCTCGGCCAGGCAGAAGGCTACACCTTC. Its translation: CASSLGLGQAEGYTF.